The entry that follows covers one TCR beta chain sequence. This CDR3 has 16 amino acids. With 4 bases removed from V and 0 bases from J, the gap between germline ends came to 15 bases. Germline V lookup: CDR1 MDHEN, CDR2 SYDVKM. This sample stems from a study of blood T cell repertoires in COVID-19. As originally analysed: Scientists estimated how many nucleated cells there were by amplifying reference gene primers. Profiling relied on immunoSEQ multiplex PCR, and the TCRdb table lists in-frame clones only, not all of them. The V and J calls and clone size come from that table; D and trimming were worked out from the DNA. The sample lists roughly 340,000 clones, 80% to 90% seen once, with around 1% in the top ten.

The gene calls are TRBV28 and TRBJ1-1; D ambiguous. The receptor's source is a man aged 18 to 30 who had recovered from COVID-19. Sequencing was performed on PBMCs or T cells enriched from blood (not recorded which). The CDR3 region is CASSYDIGSLNTEAFF. DNA of the CDR3: TGTGCCAGCAGTTACGACATAGGGAGCCTGAACACTGAAGCTTTCTTT.